The 14 T cell receptor beta chains below come from one sample, sequenced in a study of T-cell reconstitution after alpha-beta-depleted transplantation in children. Unique molecular identifiers were incorporated during preparation of the TCRbeta library. TCRdb called the PCR reads again in MiXCR, with one record for every CDR3 protein. The sample contains around 960,000 distinct CDR3 sequences, less than 30% of which appear only once. Here the sequenced sample was PBMCs, mostly from graft donor cells, taken 360 days after TCRalphabeta/CD19-depleted stem cell transplant. Every receptor here comes from a boy under two years old who had a stem cell transplant for SCID, so the T cells may come from the graft donor.

This clonotype came up a few times. This rearrangement joins TRBV20-1 to TRBJ2-2; tentatively, D is TRBD1 or TRBD2 (5 bases each). There are 13 residues in the CDR3. Germline V gene lookup returns CDR1 DFQATT and CDR2 SNEGSKA (reference sequence). Trimming stripped 6 bases from V and 6 bases from J, with 14 bases between. The CDR3 nucleotides read TGCAGTGCCCTGGGGGAGAAGGCCGGGGAGCTGTTTTTT. It translates to CSALGEKAGELFF.

This chain connects TRBV20-1 to TRBJ2-3; 7 bases map to TRBD2. J lost 3 bases, V lost 5 bases, and 11 bases had no gene match. Germline loops: CDR1 DFQATT, CDR2 SNEGSKA (reference sequence). The CDR3 runs to 15 residues. In nucleotides, the CDR3 is TGCAGTGCTGGCCAACTAGCGATGAGGACAGATACGCAGTATTTT. It yields the protein CSAGQLAMRTDTQYF.

This clonotype came up a few times. This rearrangement joins TRBV4-3 to TRBJ2-7; D is perhaps TRBD1 (6 bases). Trimming took 0 bases from V and 0 from J, leaving 12 bases between them. This CDR3 has 16 residues. Germline lookup yields CDR1 LGHNA and CDR2 YSLEER. CDR3 protein: CASSQDFQGISYEQYF. CDR3 coding DNA: TGCGCCAGCAGCCAAGATTTTCAGGGGATCTCCTACGAGCAGTACTTC.

The chain joins TRBV12-3 or TRBV12-4 to TRBJ1-1; the match to TRBD1 covers 12 bases. CDR3 size: 14 residues. With V trimmed by 4 bases and J by 8 bases, 5 bases remained unmatched. CDR3 nucleotide sequence: TGTGCCAGCAGTTCCGGGACAGGGGGCGCGGAAGCTTTCTTT. It encodes CASSSGTGGAEAFF.

This chain joins TRBV24-1 and TRBJ2-6; weak D call: TRBD1 (5 bases). Germline V gene lookup returns CDR1 KGHDR and CDR2 SFDVKD. Trimming removed 5 bases at V and 0 bases at J, with 13 bases between. The CDR3 is 17 residues long. Here the CDR3 reads CATSGAGIPSGANVLTF. For the CDR3, the DNA is TGTGCCACCAGTGGGGCAGGGATCCCCTCTGGGGCCAACGTCCTGACTTTC.

The chain carries TRBV12-3 or TRBV12-4 and TRBJ2-7; D might be TRBD1 (9 bases). Trimming removed 7 bases from V and 5 bases from J, with 27 bases in between. CDR3 size: 17 residues. The CDR3: CASKPFGGGQGYHEQYF. CDR3 nucleotides: TGTGCCAGCAAACCCTTCGGGGGGGGACAGGGTTATCACGAGCAGTACTTC.

This clonotype has a handful of counts. The gene calls are TRBV28 and TRBJ2-1; D is ambiguous. Germline V gives CDR1 MDHEN, CDR2 SYDVKM. Trimming pared 6 bases from V and 8 bases from J, leaving 23 bases between. This CDR3 is built from 16 residues. CDR3 loop: CASRTVRWAIRDEQFF. The CDR3 nucleotides read TGTGCCAGCAGAACCGTTCGCTGGGCGATTCGGGATGAGCAGTTCTTC. The full variable domain, its missing parts supplied by reference TRBV28 and TRBJ2-1, is DVKVTQSSRYLVKRTGEKVFLECVQDMDHENMFWYRQDPGLGLRLIYFSYDVKMKEKGDIPEGYSVSREKKERFSLILESASTNQTSMYLCASRTVRWAIRDEQFFGPGTRLTVL.

This clonotype was found a few times. This sequence joins TRBV5-6 and TRBJ1-4; the match to TRBD1 covers 10 bases. The CDR3 length is 16 residues. CDR1 is SGHDT and CDR2 is YYEEEE in the germline V gene. The V gene end was trimmed by 4 bases and the J gene end by 5 bases; junction bases not matched to a gene: 8. CDR3 region: CASSRAGQGDNEKLFF. DNA for the CDR3: TGTGCCAGCAGCCGAGCAGGACAGGGGGACAATGAAAAACTGTTTTTT.

This clonotype was recorded a few times. This sequence joins TRBV5-6 and TRBJ2-2, with a tentative D call TRBD1 (5 bases). The CDR3 is 14 residues long. The germline V gene has CDR1 SGHDT and CDR2 YYEEEE. Trimming removed 0 bases from V and 6 bases from J, with 9 bases in between. CDR3 region: CASSLVVGPGELFF. The CDR3 DNA follows: TGTGCCAGCAGCTTGGTGGTGGGGCCCGGGGAGCTGTTTTTT.

This clonotype was found a few times. The chain combines TRBV29-1 with TRBJ2-1, with D possibly matching TRBD1 (6 bases). V lost 3 bases and J 2 bases, leaving 8 bases between the germline ends. Per germline, CDR1 SQVTM and CDR2 ANQGSEA. The CDR3 covers 13 residues. The CDR3 loop reads CSVDRDTYNEQFF. The CDR3 DNA reads as TGCAGCGTTGATCGGGACACCTACAATGAGCAGTTCTTC.

The CDR3 spells CSGGYSFYAQYF. The CDR3 coding sequence is TGCAGCGGCGGGTATTCATTTTACGCCCAGTACTTC. This chain joins TRBV29-1 and TRBJ2-5, with D perhaps TRBD2 (5 bases). The V gene's germline CDR1 is SQVTM and CDR2 ANQGSEA. Trimming took off 7 bases at V and 9 bases at J, with 18 bases between the two ends. This CDR3 has 12 residues. The full variable domain, with the rest looked up from reference TRBV29-1 and TRBJ2-5, is SAVISQKPSRDICQRGTSLTIQCQVDSQVTMMFWYRQQPGQSLTLIATANQGSEATYESGFVIDKFPISRPNLTFSTLTVSNMSPEDSSIYLCSGGYSFYAQYFGPGTRLLVL.

The CDR3 loop is CATSVNTGVSPENYGYTF. The CDR3 region has the DNA TGTGCCACCAGTGTCAATACCGGGGTCTCCCCGGAAAACTATGGCTACACCTTC. The chain employs TRBV24-1 and TRBJ1-2, with D unclear. Trimming took 5 bases from V and 2 from J, leaving 23 bases between them. The germline gives CDR1 KGHDR, CDR2 SFDVKD. The CDR3 has 18 amino acids.

This clonotype was seen more than once but under ten times. The gene calls are TRBV20-1 and TRBJ2-3, with D perhaps TRBD1 or TRBD2 (5 bases each). V was trimmed by 6 bases and J by 1 base, leaving 17 bases between them. This CDR3 region has 15 residues. Germline CDR1 is DFQATT and CDR2 is SNEGSKA (reference sequence). CDR3 region: CSAVNRDRGTDTQYF. CDR3 DNA: TGCAGTGCCGTCAACCGGGACCGAGGCACAGATACGCAGTATTTT.

The sample holds a few counts of this clonotype. The rearrangement uses TRBV12-3 or TRBV12-4 and TRBJ1-1; D gene unclear. This CDR3 region has 12 residues. Trimming took off 6 bases at V and 6 bases at J, with 11 bases between the two ends. DNA for the CDR3: TGTGCCAGCAGGCGACGGGCCCCTGAAGCTTTCTTT. This translates into CASRRRAPEAFF.